One and the same sample provided the 3 T cell receptor beta chains below, sequenced in a study of neurological immune-mediated disorders. From the 5' RACE reads, TCRdb called clonotypes with MiXCR, one entry per CDR3 protein. The sample includes some 41,000 distinct CDR3 sequences, more than 14% of them seen just once. What was sequenced was CD4+ T cells from blood. Receptors were obtained from a woman aged 55-75 years with HTLV-1-associated myelopathy (HAM/TSP).

This clonotype was found many times. This chain joins TRBV20-1 and TRBJ2-3, with 8 bases that match TRBD2. V lost 5 bases to trimming and J lost 5 bases; unmatched junction nucleotides: 9. From germline, CDR1 is DFQATT and CDR2 SNEGSKA (reference sequence). The CDR3 is made up of 14 amino acids. Here the CDR3 DNA reads TGCAGTGCTTTACCCTCGGGGGGGGGAGATACGCAGTATTTT. As protein: CSALPSGGGDTQYF.

This clonotype has at least ten counts. The chain is built from TRBV29-1 and TRBJ2-7, with 12 bases aligning to TRBD1. This CDR3 spans 14 amino acids. J gave up 0 bases and V 7 bases, and 4 bases lay outside the gene matches. CDR1 is SQVTM, CDR2 ANQGSEA, per germline. CDR3 amino acids: CSAWDRGPSYEQYF. The CDR3 nucleotides read TGCAGCGCCTGGGACAGGGGGCCCTCCTACGAGCAGTACTTC.

The table lists this clonotype with many counts. The rearrangement uses TRBV5-5 and TRBJ2-3; tentatively, D is TRBD1 (6 bases). The V and J ends lost 6 bases and 5 bases respectively, with 22 bases between them. CDR1 and CDR2 (germline): SGHKS, YYEKEE (reference sequence). The CDR3 sequence is 16 residues long. The CDR3 protein is CASTWGAPGVGDTQYF. Here the CDR3 DNA reads TGTGCCAGCACCTGGGGTGCTCCAGGGGTCGGAGATACGCAGTATTTT.